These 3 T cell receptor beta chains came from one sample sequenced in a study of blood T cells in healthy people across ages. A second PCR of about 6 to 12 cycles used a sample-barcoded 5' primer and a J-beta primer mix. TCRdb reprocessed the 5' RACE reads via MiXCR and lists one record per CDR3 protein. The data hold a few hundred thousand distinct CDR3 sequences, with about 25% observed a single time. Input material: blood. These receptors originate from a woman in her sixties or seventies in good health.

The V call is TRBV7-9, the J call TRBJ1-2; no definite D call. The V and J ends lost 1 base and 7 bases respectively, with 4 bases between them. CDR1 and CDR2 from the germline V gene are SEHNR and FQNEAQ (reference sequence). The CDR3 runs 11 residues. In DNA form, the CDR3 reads TGTGCCAGCAGCTTAGAGGCTGGCTACACCTTC. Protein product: CASSLEAGYTF.

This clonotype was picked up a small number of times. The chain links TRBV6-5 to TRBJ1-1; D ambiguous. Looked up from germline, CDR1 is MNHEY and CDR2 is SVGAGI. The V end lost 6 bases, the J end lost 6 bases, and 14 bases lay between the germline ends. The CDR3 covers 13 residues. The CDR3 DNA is TGTGCCAGCAGGGGATCTGGGGTCCCTGAAGCTTTCTTT. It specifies CASRGSGVPEAFF.

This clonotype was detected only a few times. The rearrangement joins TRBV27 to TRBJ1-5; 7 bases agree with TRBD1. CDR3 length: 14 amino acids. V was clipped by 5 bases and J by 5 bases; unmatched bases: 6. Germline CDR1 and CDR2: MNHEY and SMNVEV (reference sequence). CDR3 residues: CASSNRGNDQPQHF. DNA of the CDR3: TGTGCCAGCAGTAACAGGGGAAATGATCAGCCCCAGCATTTT.